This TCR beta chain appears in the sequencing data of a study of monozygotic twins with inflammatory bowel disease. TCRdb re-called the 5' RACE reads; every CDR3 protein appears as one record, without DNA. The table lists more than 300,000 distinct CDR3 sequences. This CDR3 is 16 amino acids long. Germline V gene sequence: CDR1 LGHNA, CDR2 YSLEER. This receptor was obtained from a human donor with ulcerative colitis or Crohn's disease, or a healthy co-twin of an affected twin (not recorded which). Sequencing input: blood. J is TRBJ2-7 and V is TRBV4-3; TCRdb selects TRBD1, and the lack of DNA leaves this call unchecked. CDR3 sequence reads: CASSPSPGTITYEQYF.